This TCR beta chain was retrieved from a study of read filtering for tumor transcriptome and immune sequencing. Study-level information: Roughly 8 patients were R-ISS I, roughly 15 were R-ISS II, about seven were R-ISS III. RNA-seq yielded only about 75 to 1273 TCR reads, IR-seq about 3.5 to 10.27 million.

This clonotype showed up many times. Its antigen is still unknown. Study conclusions and caveats: Correlation between methods rose after single-read clonotypes were removed. IR-seq captured clonotypes deeper and more reliably than RNA-seq.

This CDR3 is built from 15 residues. Looked up from germline, CDR1 is SEHNR and CDR2 is FQNEAQ (reference sequence). The germline V and J ends were trimmed by 1 base and 8 bases, with 16 bases remaining between them. From around 440 ng of RNA, a library with molecular barcoded alpha/delta and beta/gamma adaptors was made. TCRdb reprocessed the reads via MiXCR and lists one record per CDR3 protein. The sample comprises 45,000 to 55,000 distinct CDR3 sequences, roughly 12% of which are singletons, and roughly 15% rests with the top ten. This TCR was recovered from a donor at least 40 years old with multiple myeloma. The sample consisted of a population of CD138-negative cells sorted from bone marrow. The chain has TRBV7-9 and TRBJ2-3; perhaps TRBD1 as D (6 bases). The CDR3 coding sequence is TGTGCCAGCAGCTTAGAGGACAGAACCGCCGTTACGCAGTATTTT. It specifies CASSLEDRTAVTQYF.